This T cell receptor beta chain emerged from a study of T cell clonotyping in hematopoietic cell transplantation. Generated by immunoSEQ multiplex PCR, the TCRdb table keeps only in-frame clones and is missing some. The profile covers about 7,000 clones, with around nine tenths appearing a single time and 5% to 7% taken by the ten largest. Study-wide points: At the given depth, recipient repertoires were over 97% de novo clonotypes.

As regards this clone: The antigen remains undetermined.

This receptor was taken from a male patient aged 45-60 years who had an allogeneic stem cell transplant from a related donor, so the T cells may come from the graft donor. Some clones in this sample may be carry-over from other donors' samples. The specimen was PBMCs, collected 100 days after allogeneic stem cell transplant.

The CDR3 sequence: CASSQGSMGTEAFF. The CDR3 DNA sequence: TGCGCCAGCAGCCAAGGATCCATGGGAACTGAAGCTTTCTTT. The genes are TRBV4-1 and TRBJ1-1; D not certain. The CDR3 has 14 residues. Germline V CDR1 and CDR2: MGHRA, YSYEKL. Deletions cut 1 base from V and 5 bases from J, with 11 bases between.